This TCR beta chain was sequenced during a study of CD4 T cells in relation to SARS-CoV-2 and coronaviruses. Study-level results: Approximately 65% of donors had memory CD4+ clonotypes crossrecognizing SARS-CoV-2 and common cold coronavirus spike.

The unexposed donors gave CD4+ T cells in 2011-2018, prior to COVID-19. Isolation of CD4+ T cells took place after about 10 days in culture. Unexposed-donor CD4+ T cells were probed with SARS-CoV-2 S/N and four cold-coronavirus spikes, cells permitting. PBMCs were plated at a few million per well in IL-2-containing medium. Cultures received half-medium IL-2 refreshes on days 3 and 7. Here immunoSEQ multiplex PCR was the method, and the copy in TCRdb shows in-frame clones only, minus some. The data hold roughly 20,000 clones, with 60% to 80% observed a single time. Germline CDR1 is KGHSH and CDR2 is LQKENI. The CDR3 runs 16 residues. After removal of 3 bases from V and 7 bases from J, the junction contained 4 bases not matched to a gene. This clone has a handful of counts. Its specificity is not known.

This chain connects TRBV18 to TRBJ2-2, with TRBD2 identical over 14 bases. The clonotype comes from a human donor in good health. The specimen sequenced was CD4+ T cells from PBMCs, cultured in vitro. DNA of the CDR3: TGTGCCAGCTCACCGGGACTAGCGGGAGTACACGGGGAGCTGTTTTTT. Protein: CASSPGLAGVHGELFF.